Listed here are 15 T cell receptor beta chains from one sample, sequenced in a study of long-term antiretroviral therapy in people with HIV. Sequencing used immunoSEQ v3.0 at survey level. Measured with immunoSEQ multiplex PCR; TCRdb has only the in-frame clones, and not every one. The data show tens of thousands of clones, 84% seen once. The sample was unsorted PBMCs, taken 0.4 years after starting antiretroviral therapy. The receptors here all came from a man between 18 and 35 years old with HIV.

The chain joins TRBV9 to TRBJ1-2; tentatively, D is TRBD1 (5 bases). This CDR3 is built from 16 residues. The germline V gene encodes CDR1 SGDLS and CDR2 YYNGEE. V dropped 0 bases and J dropped 4 bases, with 16 bases sitting between them. The CDR3 reads CASSVVGTPGSYGYTF. CDR3 sequence (DNA): TGTGCCAGCAGCGTAGTAGGGACTCCGGGCAGCTATGGCTACACCTTC. Full variable domain (rest looked up from reference TRBV9 and TRBJ1-2): DSGVTQTPKHLITATGQRVTLRCSPRSGDLSVYWYQQSLDQGLQFLIQYYNGEERAKGNILERFSAQQFPDLHSELNLSSLELGDSALYFCASSVVGTPGSYGYTFGSGTRLTVV.

This rearrangement joins TRBV7-9 to TRBJ1-1; D might be TRBD1 (5 bases). Germline-derived CDR1 and CDR2 are SEHNR and FQNEAQ (reference sequence). The CDR3 consists of 12 residues. Trimming removed 2 bases at V and 10 bases at J, with 11 bases between. In nucleotides, the CDR3 is TGTGCCAGCAGCTTAAAAGGGGCTTCAGCTTTCTTT. It translates to CASSLKGASAFF.

The chain combines TRBV19 with TRBJ2-2; 8 bases align to TRBD2. Germline assignment: CDR1 LNHDA and CDR2 SQIVND (reference sequence). V was pared by 8 bases and J by 2 bases, with 10 bases of the junction left unmatched. CDR3 length: 16 residues. The CDR3 reads CASSIRGGRNTGELFF. The CDR3 region has the DNA TGTGCCAGTTCCATTCGGGGGGGGCGCAACACCGGGGAGCTGTTTTTT.

The chain couples TRBV28 to TRBJ1-5, with D hard to call. The germline CDR1 and CDR2 sequences are MDHEN and SYDVKM. The CDR3 spans 12 residues. V dropped 10 bases and J dropped 8 bases, with 15 bases sitting between them. CDR3 nucleotides: TGTGCCACCAAATATCAAGGCGAGCCCCAGCATTTT. Its protein product is CATKYQGEPQHF.

Only one count was recorded for this clone. The rearrangement uses TRBV7-3 and TRBJ2-3; no firm D call. CDR3 length: 13 residues. Trimming took 5 bases from V and 6 from J, leaving 12 bases between them. Germline CDR1 is SGHTA and CDR2 is FQGTGA. The CDR3 DNA reads TGTGCCAGCAGCCGACTCCCGGAGGATACGCAGTATTTT. Translating it yields CASSRLPEDTQYF.

The chain carries TRBV10-3 and TRBJ1-1; no definite D call. Germline V gene sequence: CDR1 ENHRY, CDR2 SYGVKD. Deletions cut 10 bases from V and 0 bases from J, with 12 bases between. The CDR3 is made up of 13 amino acids. The CDR3 loop reads CATGTGVNTEAFF. DNA for the CDR3: TGTGCCACGGGTACGGGTGTGAACACTGAAGCTTTCTTT.

In this sample, this clone turned up once. The V and J genes are TRBV5-1 and TRBJ1-1, with D unresolved. The CDR3 is 14 amino acids. V lost 5 bases and J lost 3, with 14 bases in between. CDR1 is SGHRS, CDR2 YFSETQ, per germline. The CDR3 sequence is CASSRVRGDTEAFF. The CDR3, as DNA: TGCGCCAGCAGTCGAGTGCGTGGGGACACTGAAGCTTTCTTT.

CDR3 in amino acids: CARSLLGLGGSYEQYF. CDR3 coding DNA: TGTGCCAGAAGCTTGCTCGGACTGGGAGGCTCCTACGAGCAGTACTTC. The chain links TRBV5-3 to TRBJ2-7, with a tentative D call TRBD2 (6 bases). TRBV5-3 is designated an ORF whose function remains uncertain. The length of the CDR3 is 16 residues. V gave up 1 base and J gave up 0 bases, with 14 bases separating them.

The chain is built from TRBV11-2 and TRBJ2-7; maybe TRBD1 (5 bases). V lost 5 bases and J 2 bases, leaving 16 bases between the germline ends. The V gene's germline CDR1 is SGHAT and CDR2 FQNNGV. This CDR3 region has 15 residues. The chain's CDR3 is CASSPLDNQPYEQYF. The CDR3 region has the DNA TGTGCCAGCAGCCCACTGGACAACCAACCCTACGAGCAGTACTTC.

This sequence joins TRBV6-5 and TRBJ1-6; a possible D gene is TRBD1 (6 bases). CDR1 and CDR2 from the germline V gene are MNHEY and SVGAGI. V was shortened by 10 bases and J by 0 bases, with 10 bases between the two germline ends. This CDR3 spans 14 amino acids. The CDR3 region is CATTGSSYNSPLHF. Written as DNA, the CDR3 is TGTGCCACAACAGGGAGCTCCTATAATTCACCCCTCCACTTT.

The chain is built from TRBV25-1 and TRBJ1-2, with D unresolved. The CDR3 is 10 amino acids. V was clipped by 6 bases and J by 3 bases, with 2 bases between them. From germline, CDR1 is MGHDK and CDR2 SYGVNS. This chain's CDR3 is CASSHYGYTF. CDR3 coding DNA: TGTGCCAGCAGCCACTATGGCTACACCTTC.

This clone was observed a single time. The chain links TRBV5-1 to TRBJ2-1, with 10 bases lining up with TRBD2. The junction had 0 bases not matched to a gene; V was cut back by 5 bases and J by 7 bases. The CDR3 runs to 12 residues. Per the germline V gene, CDR1 is SGHRS and CDR2 is YFSETQ. CDR3 DNA sequence: TGCGCCAGCAGTAGCGGGGGGAATGAGCAGTTCTTC. Protein sequence: CASSSGGNEQFF. The complete variable domain, with remaining parts taken from reference TRBV5-1 and TRBJ2-1, reads KAGVTQTPRYLIKTRGQQVTLSCSPISGHRSVSWYQQTPGQGLQFLFEYFSETQRNKGNFPGRFSGRQFSNSRSEMNVSTLELGDSALYLCASSSGGNEQFFGPGTRLTVL.

The chain is built from TRBV11-2 and TRBJ1-1, with 11 positions matching TRBD1. Germline values: CDR1 SGHAT, CDR2 FQNNGV. This CDR3 is 17 amino acids long. V lost 1 base, J lost 0 bases, and 4 bases stayed unmatched. The CDR3 protein is CASSLGTGGALNTEAFF. For the CDR3, the DNA is TGTGCCAGCAGCTTAGGGACAGGGGGCGCGTTGAACACTGAAGCTTTCTTT.

The chain uses TRBV11-2 and TRBJ2-7; D ambiguous. V was trimmed by 5 bases and J by 5 bases, leaving 13 bases between them. In germline, CDR1 is SGHAT, CDR2 FQNNGV. CDR3 length: 13 amino acids. The DNA of the CDR3 is TGTGCCAGCAGCGAACGCCAAGTCGACGAGCAGTACTTC. Residues: CASSERQVDEQYF.

This sequence joins TRBV4-2 and TRBJ2-1; 10 bases agree with TRBD2. This CDR3 is 17 amino acids long. V lost 1 base and J lost 0; bases outside the gene matches: 3. Germline V CDR1 and CDR2: LGHNA, YNFKEQ. The CDR3 DNA reads as TGTGCCAGCAGCCAAGGGACTAGCGGTAGCTCCTACAATGAGCAGTTCTTC. It translates to CASSQGTSGSSYNEQFF.